The 24 T cell receptor beta chains below all came from one sample that was sequenced in a study of blood T cells in healthy people across ages. Through a sample-barcoded 5' primer and a J-beta primer mix, a second PCR was run for roughly 7 to 11 cycles. One entry per CDR3 protein results from TCRdb running MiXCR on the 5' RACE reads. The sample lists roughly 680,000 distinct CDR3 sequences, 40% to 65% occurring once. Sequencing input: blood. Every receptor here comes from a woman aged 80 or over in good health.

This clonotype was found many times. The chain links TRBV5-1 to TRBJ2-5; D remains ambiguous. The CDR3 has 11 residues. V was pared by 7 bases and J by 3 bases, with 7 bases between. In germline, CDR1 is SGHRS, CDR2 YFSETQ. The CDR3 protein is CASREEETQYF. The CDR3 DNA reads TGCGCCAGCCGCGAGGAAGAGACCCAGTACTTC.

The chain has TRBV2 and TRBJ2-7; the D gene is possibly TRBD2 (5 bases). The CDR3 is made up of 13 amino acids. Looked up from germline, CDR1 is SNHLY and CDR2 is FYNNEI. Deletions cut 8 bases from V and 7 bases from J, with 18 bases between. The CDR3 reads CASALAIYNEQYF. In DNA form, the CDR3 reads TGTGCCAGCGCTCTAGCAATTTACAATGAGCAGTACTTC.

Regarding this clonotype: A read error may explain this, as a much larger clone is one base away. The V call is TRBV12-3 or TRBV12-4, the J call TRBJ1-5, with 7 nucleotides matching TRBD1. The CDR3 contains 16 residues. The CDR3 nucleotides read TGTGCCCGCAGCCCGGGACAGAACCCTAGCAATCAGCCCCAGCATTTT. Residues: CARSPGQNPSNQPQHF.

This clonotype was seen a handful of times. The chain uses TRBV5-1 and TRBJ2-5; no clear D. Germline values: CDR1 SGHRS, CDR2 YFSETQ. The CDR3 extends over 13 amino acids. The V end lost 2 bases, the J end lost 5 bases, and 10 bases lay between the germline ends. The CDR3 DNA is TGCGCCAGCAGCTTTGTATGGTGGGAGACCCAGTACTTC. Amino acid sequence: CASSFVWWETQYF.

With regard to this clonotype: A much larger clone sits a single nucleotide away, making a read error possible. J is TRBJ2-5 and V is TRBV18; D is undetermined. CDR3 length: 16 amino acids. The germline CDR1 and CDR2 sequences are KGHSH and LQKENI. V lost 0 bases, J lost 7 bases, and 18 bases lay in between. The CDR3 protein is CASSPPTPLVEGTQYF. CDR3 sequence (DNA): TGTGCCAGCTCACCACCCACCCCATTAGTCGAAGGGACCCAGTACTTC. Looking up the rest from reference TRBV18 and TRBJ2-5 gives the full variable domain: NAGVMQNPRHLVRRRGQEARLRCSPMKGHSHVYWYRQLPEEGLKFMVYLQKENIIDESGMPKERFSAEFPKEGPSILRIQQVVRGDSAAYFCASSPPTPLVEGTQYFGPGTRLLVL.

This clonotype was observed once. A much larger clonotype is one base distant, so this may be a read error. Because the CDR3's place on the DNA is in doubt, the DNA is left out and the CDR3 is given as listed by TCRdb. The V and J genes are TRBV29-1 and TRBJ1-2; the listed D gene, TRBD1, was not tested against the DNA. CDR1 is SQVTM and CDR2 is ANQGSEA in the germline V gene. The CDR3 is 14 residues long, ends included. CDR3 in amino acids: CSVDGQGKGYGCTF.

As for this clonotype: Given a much more abundant clone one base away, this may be a read error. The CDR3 region is CASSLTLGQGGTDTLYF. CDR3 nucleotides: TGTGCCAGCAGCTTAACGCTAGGACAGGGTGGTACAGATACGCTGTATTTT. The chain links TRBV7-3 to TRBJ2-3; TRBD1 matches 8 bases. CDR3 length: 17 amino acids. Germline V gives CDR1 SGHTA, CDR2 FQGTGA.

About this clonotype: Germline and junction disagree at one end, which may indicate a read error. This chain joins TRBV12-3 or TRBV12-4 and TRBJ1-4, with TRBD1 matching over 7 bases. The CDR3 has 14 residues. The CDR3 here is CAGRPGQAARRLFF. Written as DNA, the CDR3 is TGTGCCGGCAGACCCGGACAGGCGGCACGGAGGCTGTTTTTT.

The chain employs TRBV11-1 and TRBJ1-1, with D tentatively TRBD1 (5 bases). The CDR3 runs 15 residues. The germline V and J ends were trimmed by 5 bases and 6 bases, with 19 bases remaining between them. Germline values: CDR1 SGHAT, CDR2 FQDESV (reference sequence). The CDR3 sequence: CASSPGTAVMAEAFF. As DNA, the CDR3 is TGTGCCAGCAGCCCAGGGACCGCGGTTATGGCTGAAGCTTTCTTT. The full variable domain, its missing parts supplied by reference TRBV11-1 and TRBJ1-1, is EAEVAQSPRYKITEKSQAVAFWCDPISGHATLYWYRQILGQGPELLVQFQDESVVDDSQLPKDRFSAERLKGVDSTLKIQPAELGDSAMYLCASSPGTAVMAEAFFGQGTRLTVV.

The chain carries TRBV13 and TRBJ2-5; TRBD2 matches 8 bases. CDR3 length: 17 residues. Germline-derived CDR1 and CDR2 are PRHDT and FYEKMQ (reference sequence). After removal of 6 bases from V and 0 bases from J, the junction contained 12 bases not matched to a gene. The CDR3 loop is CASSPSPTLADQETQYF. The CDR3 coding sequence is TGTGCCAGCAGTCCAAGCCCCACACTAGCGGACCAAGAGACCCAGTACTTC.

This clonotype was counted at least ten times. This rearrangement joins TRBV6-1 to TRBJ2-7, with a possible D match to TRBD1 (5 bases). CDR3 size: 13 residues. V was trimmed by 4 bases and J by 2 bases, leaving 9 bases between them. Germline assignment: CDR1 MNHNS and CDR2 SASEGT. The CDR3 nucleotides are TGTGCCAGCAGTGTTCAGGGTACCTACGAGCAGTACTTC. Its translation is CASSVQGTYEQYF.

CDR3 nucleotide sequence: TGTGCCAGCAGTTTTCGCGGGACAACGAACACCGGGGAGCTGTTTTTT. Residues: CASSFRGTTNTGELFF. The J gene is TRBJ2-2, the V gene TRBV11-2; D tentatively fits TRBD1 or TRBD2 (6 bases each). CDR1 SGHAT and CDR2 FQNNGV come from the germline V gene. The length of the CDR3 is 16 residues. Trimming removed 6 bases at V and 0 bases at J, with 14 bases between.

This clonotype was detected a few times. This rearrangement joins TRBV3-1 to TRBJ2-1; 10 bases are shared with TRBD1. V shed 0 bases and J 8 bases; nucleotides not matched to a gene: 7. Germline V gives CDR1 LGHDT, CDR2 YNNKEL (reference sequence). The CDR3 runs 16 residues. The CDR3 spells CASSQDKGQGTDEQFF. DNA for the CDR3: TGTGCCAGCAGCCAAGATAAGGGACAGGGGACCGATGAGCAGTTCTTC.

V usage is TRBV7-9 and J usage is TRBJ2-1; D unresolved. V dropped 4 bases and J dropped 7 bases, with 5 bases sitting between them. The CDR3 is 11 amino acids. The germline CDR1 and CDR2 sequences are SEHNR and FQNEAQ (reference sequence). CDR3 bases: TGTGCCAGCAGCTCCCAAAATGAGCAGTTCTTC. Translating gives CASSSQNEQFF.

This clonotype appeared many times. The V and J genes are TRBV5-1 and TRBJ2-5; TRBD2 might be the D (6 bases). Trimming took off 7 bases at V and 3 bases at J, with 16 bases between the two ends. Germline V gives CDR1 SGHRS, CDR2 YFSETQ. This CDR3 is built from 14 residues. The CDR3 loop is CASGLGGGEETQYF. As DNA, the CDR3 is TGCGCCAGCGGCCTAGGTGGCGGGGAAGAGACCCAGTACTTC.

The rearrangement joins TRBV4-2 to TRBJ1-1, with D tentatively TRBD1 (6 bases). Germline V gives CDR1 LGHNA, CDR2 YNFKEQ. The CDR3 extends over 17 amino acids. The ends were cut back, 0 bases at V and 10 bases at J, with 24 bases in the middle. CDR3 sequence: CASSQEPVGARAGRAFF. As DNA, the CDR3 is TGTGCCAGCAGCCAAGAACCTGTGGGGGCTCGGGCTGGCCGAGCTTTCTTT.

This clonotype was recorded many times. This chain uses TRBV5-1 with TRBJ2-5; D gene ambiguous. Looked up from germline, CDR1 is SGHRS and CDR2 is YFSETQ. The V end lost 0 bases, the J end lost 1 base, and 7 bases lay between the germline ends. The CDR3 covers 14 residues. DNA of the CDR3: TGCGCCAGCAGCTTGGGGTACTCCCAAGAGACCCAGTACTTC. This encodes CASSLGYSQETQYF.

This clonotype was seen once. A read error may produce the germline difference seen at one junction end. The chain is built from TRBV2 and TRBJ1-3, with 9 bases that match TRBD1. The length of the CDR3 is 13 residues. Germline values: CDR1 SNHLY, CDR2 FYNNEI. In DNA, the CDR3 is TGTGCCAGAGGGGGACAGGGAGGAAACACCGTATATTTT. Protein product: CARGGQGGNTVYF.

There are many counts of this clonotype. V gene TRBV20-1 combines with J gene TRBJ2-3; 11 bases map to TRBD2. This CDR3 is built from 16 residues. The trim removed 0 bases at V and 2 bases at J, leaving 4 bases unmatched. From germline, CDR1 is DFQATT and CDR2 SNEGSKA (reference sequence). The CDR3 DNA is TGCAGTGCTAGAGATCCTAGCGGGAGGTCCACAGATACGCAGTATTTT. Its protein product is CSARDPSGRSTDTQYF.

This clonotype was recorded at least ten times. The CDR3 sequence: CASSFPGTTEQFF. The CDR3 bases are TGTGCCAGCAGCTTCCCCGGGACTACAGAGCAGTTCTTC. The chain combines TRBV7-2 with TRBJ2-1; 7 bases line up with TRBD2. With V trimmed by 3 bases and J by 10 bases, 6 bases remained unmatched. The CDR3 contains 13 residues. In germline, CDR1 is SGHTA, CDR2 FQGNSA.

The gene calls are TRBV4-3 and TRBJ2-2, with 10 nucleotides matching TRBD2. Germline values: CDR1 LGHNA, CDR2 YSLEER. The CDR3 length is 20 residues. V dropped 0 bases and J dropped 0; count of bases not matched to a gene: 10. CDR3 nucleotides: TGCGCCAGCAGCCAAGAGGGTCTAGCGGGGGCCCTCGCGAACACCGGGGAGCTGTTTTTT. It yields the protein CASSQEGLAGALANTGELFF.

The sample holds a few counts of this clonotype. Being one base from a much bigger clone, this may be a read error. The rearrangement joins TRBV27 to TRBJ2-4, with a weak D call TRBD1 (6 bases). The J call could be wrong; TRBJ2-7 is a better fit for the DNA end. Germline loops: CDR1 MNHEY, CDR2 SMNVEV (reference sequence). There are 13 residues in the CDR3. The CDR3 spells CASSCTGTYEQYF. The CDR3 bases are TGTGCCAGCAGTTGCACAGGGACCTACGAGCAGTACTTC.

This clonotype was observed a few times. The genes are TRBV28 and TRBJ2-2; D may match TRBD1 or TRBD2 (5 bases each). Trimming stripped 9 bases from V and 4 bases from J, with 6 bases between. The CDR3 contains 11 residues. From germline, CDR1 is MDHEN and CDR2 SYDVKM. CDR3 nucleotide sequence: TGTGCCAGGAGGGGCACCGGGGAGCTGTTTTTT. Translated, it gives CARRGTGELFF.

V and J are TRBV7-9 and TRBJ2-3; 7 bases are shared with TRBD1. The CDR3 spans 15 residues. The J segment lost 2 bases and the V segment lost 5 bases, leaving 7 bases of the junction unmatched. Germline-derived CDR1 and CDR2 are SEHNR and FQNEAQ (reference sequence). Written as DNA, the CDR3 is TGTGCCAGCAGCAGCCTTGGACAGGACACAGATACGCAGTATTTT. Protein product: CASSSLGQDTDTQYF.